This T cell receptor (beta chain) was retrieved from a study of blood T cells in healthy people across ages (dated by TCRdb to about 2015). Background on the whole study: In model experiments, template switching captured about one uniquely barcoded TCR beta cDNA molecule for every two T cells. To track age-related changes in TCR beta repertoire diversity, the study relied on deep sequencing normalized with unique cDNA molecular identifiers. Donors of different ages were randomly distributed across sequencing lanes to avoid experimental bias. The study analyzed two additional independent replicas of 1 million unique cDNA reads from the same blood draw for two donors, one aged 18 to 30 and one aged 80 or older. The donors were divided into four age groups: young (average around 17 years), middle-aged (about 40), aged (around 59) and long-lived (roughly 82). Findings and caveats that apply to the study as a whole: Estimates of total diversity from one million sequenced T cells were regarded as lower bounds and underestimates. Bulk unsorted PBMC profiling prevented conclusive comparison of naive and antigen-experienced compartments. The long-lived group showed more naive CD4+ T cells, fewer expanded clones and increased TCR diversity than the aged group, suggesting age selection. As age increased, observed TCR beta diversity per million T cells dropped in a roughly linear way, and a significant reduction was already evident by age 40. The CMV infection status of donors was not known, potentially confounding age-related changes in expanded clonotypes. There was a strong correlation between observed TCR beta diversity and the percentage of naive T cells measured by flow cytometry.

Systemically healthy Caucasian individuals from Russia, 39 in total and aged about 6 to 100 years, were included as donors. Each donor gave about 11 milliliters of peripheral blood, drawn into EDTA-treated Vacutainer tubes. PBMCs were isolated by Ficoll-Paque density-gradient centrifugation, with at least 6 million obtained per sample. Total RNA was extracted from PBMCs with Trizol reagent, with at least 5 micrograms obtained per sample. For every donor, an aliquot of PBMCs went through flow cytometry to measure the percentages of naive CD45RAhigh/CD27high T cells. From the germline V gene, CDR1 is SGHTA and CDR2 is FQGNSA. Deletion took 1 base off V and 6 bases off J, with a span of 16 bases between the germline ends. The CDR3 spans 16 residues, from the cysteine through the phenylalanine. The CDR3 DNA has 48 bases and is translated from base 1. The library was generated by 5' RACE. Sequencing was carried out with an Illumina HiSeq 2500. A second PCR of 7 to 11 cycles was run with a J-beta primer mix and a sample-barcoded 5' primer. A unique molecular identifier was introduced onto each TCR beta cDNA molecule by a template-switch 5' adaptor carrying 12 random nucleotides. Each sample yielded at least 2.5 million CDR3-containing paired-end reads. First-strand cDNA was synthesized from all RNA with the Mint cDNA synthesis kit, primed by a TRBC-specific oligonucleotide. After uracil-DNA glycosylase treatment, a first 18-cycle PCR used universal primers M1SS and BC2_uni_R on all cDNA. In the original analysis: Normalization of each sample was performed by random selection of 1 million high-quality reads, each carrying a distinct molecular identifier. Reads with shared molecular identifiers were discarded instead of being binned into consensus sequences. MiTCR, set to a Q25 quality threshold and the strictest error-elimination algorithm, was used for CDR3 identification, clonotype clustering and error correction. Lower-bound total TCR beta diversity was estimated with a nonparametric unseen species model using Euler transformation. TCRdb trimmed the raw reads at Q25, called clones with MiXCR and kept productive beta chains. For every CDR3 protein sequence, its rows merge into one entry that carries the most common genes and DNA. The V and J calls shown here were made by TCRdb, not taken from the authors' results. In this sample the table shows 700,000 or so distinct CDR3 sequences, 40% to 50% of which occur a single time. Together, the top ten hold about 32% of the sample.

A word on this clonotype: The antigen it binds to is not known. No base quality values were provided; no much bigger clone lies one nucleotide off.

The chain is assembled from TRBV7-2 and TRBJ2-1, and perhaps TRBD2 as D gene, on 6 matching bases. This receptor was taken from an elderly man in good health. Specimen: blood. The CDR3 is CASSLVVRRAGNEQFF. The sequence in DNA is TGTGCCAGCAGCTTAGTGGTTAGGAGGGCTGGCAATGAGCAGTTCTTC.